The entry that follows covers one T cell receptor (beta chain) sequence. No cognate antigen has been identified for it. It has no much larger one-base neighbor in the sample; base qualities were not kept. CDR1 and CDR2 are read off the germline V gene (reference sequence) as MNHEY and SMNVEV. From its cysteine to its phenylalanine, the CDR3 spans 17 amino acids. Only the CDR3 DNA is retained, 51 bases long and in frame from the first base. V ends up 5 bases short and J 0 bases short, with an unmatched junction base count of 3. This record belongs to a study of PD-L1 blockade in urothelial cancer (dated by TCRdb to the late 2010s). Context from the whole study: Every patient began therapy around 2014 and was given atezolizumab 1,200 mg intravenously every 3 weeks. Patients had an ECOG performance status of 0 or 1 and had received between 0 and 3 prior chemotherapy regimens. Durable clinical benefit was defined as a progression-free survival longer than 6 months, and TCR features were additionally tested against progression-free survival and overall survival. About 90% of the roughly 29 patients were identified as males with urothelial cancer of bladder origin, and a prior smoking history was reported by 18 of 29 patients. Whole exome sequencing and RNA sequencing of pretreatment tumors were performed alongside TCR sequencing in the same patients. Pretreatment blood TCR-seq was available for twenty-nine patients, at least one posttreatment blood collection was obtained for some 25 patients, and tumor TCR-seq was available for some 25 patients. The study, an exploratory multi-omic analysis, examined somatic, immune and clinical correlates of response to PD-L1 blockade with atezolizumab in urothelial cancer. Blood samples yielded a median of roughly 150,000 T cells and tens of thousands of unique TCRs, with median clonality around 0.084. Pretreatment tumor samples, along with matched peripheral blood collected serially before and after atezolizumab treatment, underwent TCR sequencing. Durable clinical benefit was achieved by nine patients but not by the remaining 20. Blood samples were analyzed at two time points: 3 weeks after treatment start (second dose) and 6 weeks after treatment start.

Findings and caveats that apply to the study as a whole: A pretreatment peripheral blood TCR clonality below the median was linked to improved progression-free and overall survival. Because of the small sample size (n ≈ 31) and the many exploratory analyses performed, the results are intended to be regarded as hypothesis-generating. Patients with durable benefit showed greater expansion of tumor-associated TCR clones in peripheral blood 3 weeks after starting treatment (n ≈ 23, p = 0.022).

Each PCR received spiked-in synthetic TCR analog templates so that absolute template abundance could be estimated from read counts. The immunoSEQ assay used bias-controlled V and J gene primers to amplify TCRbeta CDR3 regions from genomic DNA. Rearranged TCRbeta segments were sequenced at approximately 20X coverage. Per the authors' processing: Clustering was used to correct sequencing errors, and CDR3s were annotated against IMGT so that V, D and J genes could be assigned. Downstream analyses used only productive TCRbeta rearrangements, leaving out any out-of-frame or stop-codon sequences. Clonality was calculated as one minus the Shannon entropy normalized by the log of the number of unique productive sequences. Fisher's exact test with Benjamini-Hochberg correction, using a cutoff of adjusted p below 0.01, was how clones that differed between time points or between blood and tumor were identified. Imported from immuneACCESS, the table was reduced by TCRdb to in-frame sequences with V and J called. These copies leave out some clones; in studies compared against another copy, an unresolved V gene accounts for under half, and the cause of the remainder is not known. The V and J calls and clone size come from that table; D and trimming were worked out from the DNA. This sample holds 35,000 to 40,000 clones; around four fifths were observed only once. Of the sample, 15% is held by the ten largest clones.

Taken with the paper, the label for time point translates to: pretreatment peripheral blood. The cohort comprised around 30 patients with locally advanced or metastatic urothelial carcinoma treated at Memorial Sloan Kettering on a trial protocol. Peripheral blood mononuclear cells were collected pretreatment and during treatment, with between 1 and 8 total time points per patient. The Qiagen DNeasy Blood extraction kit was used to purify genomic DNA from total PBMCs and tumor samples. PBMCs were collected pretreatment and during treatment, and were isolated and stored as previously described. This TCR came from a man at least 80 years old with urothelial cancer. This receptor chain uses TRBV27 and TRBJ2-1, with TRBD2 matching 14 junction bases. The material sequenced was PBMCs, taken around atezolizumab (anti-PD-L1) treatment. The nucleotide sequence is TGTGCCAGCAGTCCTGGGACTAGCGGGGGCTCCTACAATGAGCAGTTCTTC. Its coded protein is CASSPGTSGGSYNEQFF.